This T cell receptor (beta chain) stems from a study of somatic mutations in cytotoxic T cells in rheumatoid arthritis. Study results and limitations: Slight TRBV07 underrepresentation in rheumatoid arthritis patients went unadjusted for multiple comparisons.

The germline gives CDR1 MGHRA, CDR2 YSYEKL. The CDR3 runs to 15 residues. With 1 base removed from V and 0 bases from J, the gap between germline ends came to 8 bases. Some clones are missing from TCRdb's copy, which holds only in-frame ones; the method was immunoSEQ multiplex PCR. The table lists 7,200 or so clones, around 70% of them singletons. Remarks on this clone: Its antigen is still unknown.

The gene calls are TRBV4-1 and TRBJ2-3; no definite D call. The clonotype originates from a middle-aged man in good health. The sequenced sample was CD8+ T cells sorted from blood. CDR3 nucleotides: TGCGCCAGCAGCCAAGTCCAGACTAGCACAGATACGCAGTATTTT. This translates into CASSQVQTSTDTQYF.